The following is a TCR beta chain sequence with its context. No antigen is known for it. These data are taken from a study of radiotherapy plus CTLA-4 blockade in lung cancer. Study-level background: Around 19% of patients responded objectively, and about 32% achieved disease control. Study-level findings and limits: Reports identified early blood T cell clone dynamics, with interferon-beta, as the best response predictor.

Method: immunoSEQ multiplex PCR; TCRdb's copy keeps in-frame clones and lacks some. The data contain tens of thousands of clones, more than 75% of them singletons. The sequence was collected from a human donor with non-small cell lung cancer who had a partial response to radiotherapy plus ipilimumab. The material was peripheral blood, obtained from a patient treated with radiotherapy plus ipilimumab.

CDR3 in amino acids: CASRGQGVDTF. The CDR3 DNA sequence: TGTGCCAGCAGAGGACAGGGAGTGGATACCTTC. The rearrangement links TRBV28 to TRBJ1-2; 8 positions agree with TRBD1. V lost 6 bases and J lost 14; bases outside the gene matches: 8. In germline, CDR1 is MDHEN, CDR2 SYDVKM. The CDR3 spans 11 residues.